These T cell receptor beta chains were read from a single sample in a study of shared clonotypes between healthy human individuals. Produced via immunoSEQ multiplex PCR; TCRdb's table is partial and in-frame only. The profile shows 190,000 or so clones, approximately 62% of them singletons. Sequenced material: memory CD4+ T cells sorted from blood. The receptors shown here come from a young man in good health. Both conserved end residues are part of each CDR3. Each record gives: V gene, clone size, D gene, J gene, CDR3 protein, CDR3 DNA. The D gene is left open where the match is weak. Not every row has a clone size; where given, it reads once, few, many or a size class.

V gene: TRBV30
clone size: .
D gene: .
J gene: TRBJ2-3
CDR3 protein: CAWGGQSGYADTQYF
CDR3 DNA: TGTGCCTGGGGGGGGCAGAGCGGGTATGCAGATACGCAGTATTTT

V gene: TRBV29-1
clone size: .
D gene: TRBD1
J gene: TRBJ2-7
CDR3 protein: CSVYRTGSYEQYF
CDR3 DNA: TGCAGCGTTTATAGGACAGGGTCCTACGAGCAGTACTTC

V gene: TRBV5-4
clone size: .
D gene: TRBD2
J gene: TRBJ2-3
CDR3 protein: CASSPGTSGRADTQYF
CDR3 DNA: TGTGCCAGCAGCCCGGGGACTAGCGGGAGGGCAGATACGCAGTATTTT

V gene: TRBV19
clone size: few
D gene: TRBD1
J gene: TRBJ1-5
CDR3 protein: CASSGQGARGSQPQHF
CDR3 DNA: TGTGCCAGTAGTGGGCAGGGGGCGAGGGGTAGTCAGCCCCAGCATTTT

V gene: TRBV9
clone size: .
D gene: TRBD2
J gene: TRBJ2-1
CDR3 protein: CASSVASGYNEQFF
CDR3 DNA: TGTGCCAGCAGCGTAGCTAGCGGATACAATGAGCAGTTCTTC

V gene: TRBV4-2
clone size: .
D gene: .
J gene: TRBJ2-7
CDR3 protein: CASSQAGAYEQYF
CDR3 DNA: TGTGCCAGCAGCCAAGCCGGGGCCTACGAGCAGTACTTC

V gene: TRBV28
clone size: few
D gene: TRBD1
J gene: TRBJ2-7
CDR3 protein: CASSSPGQGHEQYF
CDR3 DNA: TGTGCCAGCAGTTCCCCGGGACAGGGACACGAGCAGTACTTC

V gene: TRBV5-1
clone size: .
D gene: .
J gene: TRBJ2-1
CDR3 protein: CASSASGSIVHEQFF
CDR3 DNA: TGCGCCAGCAGCGCCTCCGGGAGCATAGTCCATGAGCAGTTCTTC

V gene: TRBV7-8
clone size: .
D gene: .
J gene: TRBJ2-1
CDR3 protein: CATTDSSYNEQFF
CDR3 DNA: TGTGCCACAACTGATAGCTCCTACAATGAGCAGTTCTTC

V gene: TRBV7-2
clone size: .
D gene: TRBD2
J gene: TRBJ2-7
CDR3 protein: CASSLGAGGRPYEQYF
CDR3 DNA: TGTGCCAGCAGCTTAGGGGCGGGAGGGCGACCCTACGAGCAGTACTTC

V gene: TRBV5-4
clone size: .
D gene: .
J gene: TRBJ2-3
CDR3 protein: CASSLTSFDTQYF
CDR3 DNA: TGTGCCAGCAGCTTAACTAGCTTCGATACGCAGTATTTT

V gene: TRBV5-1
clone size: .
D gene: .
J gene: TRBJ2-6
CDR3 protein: CASSLGPGSGANVLTF
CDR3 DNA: TGCGCCAGCAGCTTGGGTCCGGGCTCTGGGGCCAACGTCCTGACTTTC

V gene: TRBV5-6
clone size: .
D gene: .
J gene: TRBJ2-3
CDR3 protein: CASSLQGGDTQYF
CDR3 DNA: TGTGCCAGCAGCCTCCAGGGCGGCGATACGCAGTATTTT

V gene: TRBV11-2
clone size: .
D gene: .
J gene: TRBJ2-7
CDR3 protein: CASSLERTAAQYF
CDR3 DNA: TGTGCCAGCAGCTTAGAGCGGACAGCCGCGCAGTACTTC

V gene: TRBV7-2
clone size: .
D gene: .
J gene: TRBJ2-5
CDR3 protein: CASSYTGETQYF
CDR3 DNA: TGTGCCAGCAGCTACACGGGGGAGACCCAGTACTTC

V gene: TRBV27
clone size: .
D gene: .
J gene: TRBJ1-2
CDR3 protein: CASSLRQASYGYTF
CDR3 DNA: TGTGCCAGCAGTCTCCGACAGGCGAGCTATGGCTACACCTTC

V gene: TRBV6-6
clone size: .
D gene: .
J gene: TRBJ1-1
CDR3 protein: CASRPGRGRGNTEAFF
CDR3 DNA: TGTGCCAGCAGACCCGGGAGGGGGAGGGGGAACACTGAAGCTTTCTTT

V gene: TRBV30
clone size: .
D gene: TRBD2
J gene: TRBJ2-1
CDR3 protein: CAWSVRGVGEQFF
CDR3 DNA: TGTGCCTGGAGTGTACGGGGGGTAGGGGAGCAGTTCTTC

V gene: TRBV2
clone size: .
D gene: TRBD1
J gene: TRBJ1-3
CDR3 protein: CASSAPIKTGGRNTIYF
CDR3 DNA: TGTGCCAGCAGTGCGCCCATCAAAACAGGGGGTAGAAACACCATATATTTT

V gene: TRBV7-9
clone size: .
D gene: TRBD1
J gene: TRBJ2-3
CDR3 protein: CASSPQLTGQGTDTQYF
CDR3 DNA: TGTGCCAGCAGCCCCCAATTAACGGGACAGGGCACAGATACGCAGTATTTT

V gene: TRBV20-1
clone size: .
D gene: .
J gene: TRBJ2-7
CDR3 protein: CSADYGGSF
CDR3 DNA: TGCAGTGCTGACTACGGGGGCTCCTTC

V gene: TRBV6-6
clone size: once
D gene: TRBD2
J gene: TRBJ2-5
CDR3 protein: CASSYSGSKETQYF
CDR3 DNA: TGTGCCAGCAGTTACAGCGGGAGTAAGGAGACCCAGTACTTC

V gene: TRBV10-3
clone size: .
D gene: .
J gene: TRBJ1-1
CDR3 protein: CAISVQGLVMNTEAFF
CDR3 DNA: TGTGCCATCAGTGTACAGGGTTTGGTGATGAACACTGAAGCTTTCTTT

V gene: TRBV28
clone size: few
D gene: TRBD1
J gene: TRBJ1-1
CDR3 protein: CASRPSGGTEAFF
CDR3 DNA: TGTGCCAGCAGACCGTCAGGGGGAACTGAAGCTTTCTTT

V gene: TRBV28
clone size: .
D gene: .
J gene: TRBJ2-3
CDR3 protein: CASSISVGGGTDTQYF
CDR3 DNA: TGTGCCAGCTCTATTTCGGTGGGGGGAGGCACAGATACGCAGTATTTT

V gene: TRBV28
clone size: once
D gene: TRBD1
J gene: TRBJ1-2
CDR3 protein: CASKPRTGNYGYTF
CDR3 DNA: TGTGCCAGCAAACCGAGGACAGGGAACTATGGCTACACCTTC

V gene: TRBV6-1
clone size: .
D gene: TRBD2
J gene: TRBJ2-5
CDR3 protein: CASSEASGSGTQYF
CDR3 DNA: TGTGCCAGCAGTGAAGCTAGCGGGAGTGGGACCCAGTACTTC

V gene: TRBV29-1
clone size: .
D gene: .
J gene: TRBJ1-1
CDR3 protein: CSAEQGMNTEAFF
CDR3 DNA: TGCAGCGCAGAACAGGGAATGAACACTGAAGCTTTCTTT

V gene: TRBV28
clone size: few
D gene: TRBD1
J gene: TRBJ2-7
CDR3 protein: CASSRGTGGAEQYF
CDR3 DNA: TGTGCCAGCAGTAGGGGGACAGGGGGCGCCGAGCAGTACTTC

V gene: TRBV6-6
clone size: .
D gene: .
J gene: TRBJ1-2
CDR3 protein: CASSGEDHGYTF
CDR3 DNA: TGTGCCAGCAGTGGGGAAGACCATGGCTACACCTTC

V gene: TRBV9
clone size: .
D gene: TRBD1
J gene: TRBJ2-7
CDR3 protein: CASSLRSGTGSYEQYF
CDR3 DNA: TGTGCCAGCAGCCTTAGATCCGGGACAGGGTCCTACGAGCAGTACTTC

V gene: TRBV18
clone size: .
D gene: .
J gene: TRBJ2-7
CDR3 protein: CASSPPSTDEQYF
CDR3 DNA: TGTGCCAGCTCACCACCTTCCACTGACGAGCAGTACTTC

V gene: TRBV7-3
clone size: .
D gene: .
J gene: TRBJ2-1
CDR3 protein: CASSSGLEQFF
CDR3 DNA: TGTGCCAGCAGCTCCGGACTGGAGCAGTTCTTC

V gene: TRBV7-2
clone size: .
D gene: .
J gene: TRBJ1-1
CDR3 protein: CASSLARGAGTEAFF
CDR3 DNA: TGTGCCAGCAGCTTAGCCCGGGGCGCGGGCACTGAAGCTTTCTTT

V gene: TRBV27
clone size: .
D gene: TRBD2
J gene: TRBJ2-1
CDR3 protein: CASSHLRLAGGPSEQFF
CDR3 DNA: TGTGCCAGCAGTCATTTACGACTAGCGGGAGGGCCCTCTGAGCAGTTCTTC

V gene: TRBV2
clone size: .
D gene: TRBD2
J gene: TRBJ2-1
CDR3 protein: CASSQDPGLAGDEQFF
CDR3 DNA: TGTGCCAGCAGTCAAGACCCGGGACTAGCGGGTGATGAGCAGTTCTTC

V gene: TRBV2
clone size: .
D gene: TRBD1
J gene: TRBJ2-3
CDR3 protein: CASSERDRDTDTQYF
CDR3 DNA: TGTGCCAGCAGTGAAAGGGACAGGGACACAGATACGCAGTATTTT

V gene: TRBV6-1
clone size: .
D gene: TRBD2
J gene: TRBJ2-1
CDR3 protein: CASSAEAGGSYNEQFF
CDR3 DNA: TGTGCCAGCAGTGCAGAGGCGGGAGGCTCCTACAATGAGCAGTTCTTC

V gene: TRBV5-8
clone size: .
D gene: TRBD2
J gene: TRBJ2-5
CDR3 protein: CASSKGLAGQETQYF
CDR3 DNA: TGTGCCAGCAGTAAGGGACTAGCGGGACAAGAGACCCAGTACTTC

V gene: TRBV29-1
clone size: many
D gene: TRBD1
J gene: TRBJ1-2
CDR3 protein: CSVMTGNDGYTF
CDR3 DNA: TGCAGCGTCATGACAGGGAACGATGGCTACACCTTC

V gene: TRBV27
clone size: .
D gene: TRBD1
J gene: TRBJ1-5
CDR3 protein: CASSPTGVGQPQHF
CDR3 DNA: TGTGCCAGCAGCCCGACAGGGGTAGGTCAGCCCCAGCATTTT

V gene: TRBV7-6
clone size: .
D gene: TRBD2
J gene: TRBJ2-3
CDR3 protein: CASSLVAGDTQYF
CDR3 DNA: TGTGCCAGCAGCTTAGTAGCGGGCGATACGCAGTATTTT

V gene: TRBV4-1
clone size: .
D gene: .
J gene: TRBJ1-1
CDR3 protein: CASSQFGQKPEAFF
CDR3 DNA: TGCGCCAGCAGCCAATTCGGACAGAAACCTGAAGCTTTCTTT

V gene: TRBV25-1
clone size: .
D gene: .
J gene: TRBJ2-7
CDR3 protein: CASREQGHFHEQYF
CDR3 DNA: TGTGCCAGCAGGGAGCAGGGACATTTCCACGAGCAGTACTTC

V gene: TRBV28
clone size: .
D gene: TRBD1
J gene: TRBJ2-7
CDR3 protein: CASRDYRGSEQYF
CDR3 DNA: TGTGCCAGCAGAGATTACAGGGGCAGCGAGCAGTACTTC

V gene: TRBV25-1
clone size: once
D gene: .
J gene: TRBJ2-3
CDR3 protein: CAVGPQGTDTQYF
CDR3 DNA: TGTGCCGTAGGCCCTCAGGGCACAGATACGCAGTATTTT

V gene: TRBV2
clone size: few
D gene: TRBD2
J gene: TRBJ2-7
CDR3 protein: CASSASGGSYEQYF
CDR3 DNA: TGTGCCAGCAGTGCTAGCGGGGGCTCCTACGAGCAGTACTTC

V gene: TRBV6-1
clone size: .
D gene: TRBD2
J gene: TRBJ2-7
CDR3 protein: CATHLGGFGYEQYF
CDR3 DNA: TGTGCCACCCACCTCGGGGGGTTTGGCTACGAGCAGTACTTC

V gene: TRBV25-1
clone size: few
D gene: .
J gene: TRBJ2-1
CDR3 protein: CASRGGATYNEQFF
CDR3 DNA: TGTGCCAGCAGGGGCGGGGCCACCTACAATGAGCAGTTCTTC

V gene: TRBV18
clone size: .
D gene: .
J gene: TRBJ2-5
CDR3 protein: CASSMPRAAKETQYF
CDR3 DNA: TGTGCCAGCTCAATGCCGCGCGCAGCTAAAGAGACCCAGTACTTC

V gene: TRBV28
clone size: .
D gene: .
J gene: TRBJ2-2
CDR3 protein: CATLRPRGARLNTGELFF
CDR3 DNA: TGTGCCACCCTACGACCTCGGGGGGCTAGACTTAACACCGGGGAGCTGTTTTTT